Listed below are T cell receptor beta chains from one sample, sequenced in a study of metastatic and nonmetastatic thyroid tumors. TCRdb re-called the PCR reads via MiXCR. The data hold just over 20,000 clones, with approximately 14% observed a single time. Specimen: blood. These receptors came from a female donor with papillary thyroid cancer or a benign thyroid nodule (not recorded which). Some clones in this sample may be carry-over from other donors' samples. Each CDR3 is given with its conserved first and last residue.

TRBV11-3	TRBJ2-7	CASSQRTSDEQYF
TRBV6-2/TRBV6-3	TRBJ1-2	CASSYGYDYTF
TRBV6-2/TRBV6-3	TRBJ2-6	CASSVGRISGANVLTF
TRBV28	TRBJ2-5	CASRHGVKEETQYF
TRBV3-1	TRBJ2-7	CASSQEGETGSVQYF
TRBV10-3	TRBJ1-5	CAISSGGLQPQHF
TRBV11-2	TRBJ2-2	CASSSRGASGRDTGELFF
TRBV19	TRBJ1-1	CASSPSPAGTEAFF
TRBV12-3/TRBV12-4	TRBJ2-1	CASSPRTSGGVNEQFF
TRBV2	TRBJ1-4	CASSNYRDRDEKLFF
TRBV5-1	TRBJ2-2	CASKARDVNTGELFF
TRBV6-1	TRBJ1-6	CASRNRAFGSPLHF
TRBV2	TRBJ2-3	CATPSGEASDTQYF
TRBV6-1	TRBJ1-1	CASSPAENTEAFF
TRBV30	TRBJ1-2	CAWSGTGSNYGYTF
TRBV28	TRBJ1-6	CASRNRGSPLHF
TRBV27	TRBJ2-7	CASRGRAPYEQYF
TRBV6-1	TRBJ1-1	CASSELTSYTEAFF
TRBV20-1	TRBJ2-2	CSAPSGGAGELFF
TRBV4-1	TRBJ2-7	CASSQRQGSGGTSYEQYF
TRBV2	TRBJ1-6	CASRDSLNSPLHF
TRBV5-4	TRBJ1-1	CASSLVMNTEAFF
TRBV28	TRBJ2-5	CASSLLGETQYF
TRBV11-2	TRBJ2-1	CASSLDLPSGRANNEQFF
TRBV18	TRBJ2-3	CASSPAGLDTQYF
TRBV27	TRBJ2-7	CASSLSGSAYEQYF
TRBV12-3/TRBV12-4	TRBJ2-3	CASSFLTGTDTQYF
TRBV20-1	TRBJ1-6	CSPTDPKVGYNSPLHF
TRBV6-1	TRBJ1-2	CASRTWGIFYGYTF
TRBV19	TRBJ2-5	CASSIERSSGSGETQYF
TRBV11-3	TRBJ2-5	CASSSKYQETQYF
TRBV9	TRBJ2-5	CASSVAPGERGGETQYF
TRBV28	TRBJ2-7	CASSPLADSYEQYF
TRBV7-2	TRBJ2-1	CASSFISAGGEQFF
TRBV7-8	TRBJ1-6	CATRTGTGSSPLHF
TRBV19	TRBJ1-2	CASSDPAACVNGYTF
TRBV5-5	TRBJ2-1	CASSLGLAGFYNEQFF
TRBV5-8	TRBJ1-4	CASSSTRPSEGVEKLFF
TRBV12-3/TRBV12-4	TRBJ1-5	CASSFGQGGSAQHF
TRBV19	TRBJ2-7	CASRVGGGYEQYF
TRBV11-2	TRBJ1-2	CASSLGPGGDGYTF
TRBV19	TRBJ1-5	CASSPWDSNQPQHF
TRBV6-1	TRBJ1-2	CASSPGRTIGYTF
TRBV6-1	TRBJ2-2	CASSLSMGTGELFF
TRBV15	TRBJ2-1	CATSRDYPWNEQFF
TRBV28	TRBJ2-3	CASADDKGQGGTDTQYF
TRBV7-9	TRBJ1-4	CASSLGSGGNEKLFF